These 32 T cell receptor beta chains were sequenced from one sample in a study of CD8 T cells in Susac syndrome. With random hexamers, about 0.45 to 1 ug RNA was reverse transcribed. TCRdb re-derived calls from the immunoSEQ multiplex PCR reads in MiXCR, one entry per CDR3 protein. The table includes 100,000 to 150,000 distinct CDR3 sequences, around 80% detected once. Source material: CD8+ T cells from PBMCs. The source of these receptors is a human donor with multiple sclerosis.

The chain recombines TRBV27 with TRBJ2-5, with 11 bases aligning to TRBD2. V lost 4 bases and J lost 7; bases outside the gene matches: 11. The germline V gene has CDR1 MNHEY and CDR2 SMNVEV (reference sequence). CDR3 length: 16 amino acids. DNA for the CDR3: TGTGCCAGCAGTTCCGGACTAGCGGGTTTTTTATCGACCCAGTACTTC. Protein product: CASSSGLAGFLSTQYF.

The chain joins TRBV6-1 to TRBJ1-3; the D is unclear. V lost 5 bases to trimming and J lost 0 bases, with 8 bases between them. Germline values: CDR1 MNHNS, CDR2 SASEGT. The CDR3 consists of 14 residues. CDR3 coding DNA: TGTGCCAGCAGTCCCTTAGGCTCTGGAAACACCATATATTTT. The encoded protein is CASSPLGSGNTIYF.

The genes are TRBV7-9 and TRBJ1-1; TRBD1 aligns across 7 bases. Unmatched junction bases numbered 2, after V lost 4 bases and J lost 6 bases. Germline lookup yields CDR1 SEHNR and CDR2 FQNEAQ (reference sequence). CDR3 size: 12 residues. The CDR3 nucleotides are TGTGCCAGCAGCTCCGGGACAGCTGAAGCTTTCTTT. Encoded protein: CASSSGTAEAFF.

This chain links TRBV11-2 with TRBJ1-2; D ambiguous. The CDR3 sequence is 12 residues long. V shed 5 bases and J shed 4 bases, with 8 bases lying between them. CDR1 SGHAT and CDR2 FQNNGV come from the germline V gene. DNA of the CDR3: TGTGCCAGCAGCACGTCGAGCTATGGCTACACCTTC. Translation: CASSTSSYGYTF.

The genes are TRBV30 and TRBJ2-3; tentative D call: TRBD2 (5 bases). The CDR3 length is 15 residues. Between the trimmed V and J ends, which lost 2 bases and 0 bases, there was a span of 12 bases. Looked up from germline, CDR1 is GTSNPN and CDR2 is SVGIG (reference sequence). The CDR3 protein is CAWSTRVASTDTQYF. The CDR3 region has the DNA TGTGCCTGGAGTACACGGGTAGCGAGCACAGATACGCAGTATTTT.

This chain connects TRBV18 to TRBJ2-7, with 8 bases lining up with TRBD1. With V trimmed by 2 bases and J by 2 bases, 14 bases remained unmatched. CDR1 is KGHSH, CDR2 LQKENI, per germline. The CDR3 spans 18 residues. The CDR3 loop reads CASSPTKGQDRPAYEQYF. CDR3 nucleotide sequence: TGTGCCAGCTCACCAACCAAGGGACAGGACAGGCCAGCCTACGAGCAGTACTTC. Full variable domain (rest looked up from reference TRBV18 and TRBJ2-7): NAGVMQNPRHLVRRRGQEARLRCSPMKGHSHVYWYRQLPEEGLKFMVYLQKENIIDESGMPKERFSAEFPKEGPSILRIQQVVRGDSAAYFCASSPTKGQDRPAYEQYFGPGTRLTVT.

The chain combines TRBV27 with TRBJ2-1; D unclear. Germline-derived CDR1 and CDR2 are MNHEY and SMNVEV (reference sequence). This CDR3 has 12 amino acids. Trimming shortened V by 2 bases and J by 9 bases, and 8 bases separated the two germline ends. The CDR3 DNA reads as TGTGCCAGCAGTTTAAATCCACCTGAGCAGTTCTTC. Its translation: CASSLNPPEQFF.

CDR3 residues: CASSLNGLNTEAFF. CDR3 nucleotide sequence: TGCGCCAGCAGTCTTAACGGCTTGAACACTGAAGCTTTCTTT. The rearrangement uses TRBV5-1 and TRBJ1-1; D ambiguous. The CDR3 contains 14 residues. The germline V gene encodes CDR1 SGHRS and CDR2 YFSETQ. The V end was cut by 5 bases, the J end by 0 bases, with 11 bases between.

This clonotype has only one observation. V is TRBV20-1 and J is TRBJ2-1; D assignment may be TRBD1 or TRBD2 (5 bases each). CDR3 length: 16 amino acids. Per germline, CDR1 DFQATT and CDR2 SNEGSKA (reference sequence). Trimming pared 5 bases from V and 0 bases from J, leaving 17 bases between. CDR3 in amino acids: CSALERGSGSYNEQFF. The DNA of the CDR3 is TGCAGTGCTCTAGAACGGGGCTCGGGCTCCTACAATGAGCAGTTCTTC.

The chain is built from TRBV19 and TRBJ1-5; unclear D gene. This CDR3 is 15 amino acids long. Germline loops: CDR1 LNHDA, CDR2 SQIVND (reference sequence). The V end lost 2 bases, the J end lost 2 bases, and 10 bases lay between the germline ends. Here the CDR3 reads CASSINGLGNQPQHF. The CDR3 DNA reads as TGTGCCAGTAGTATAAACGGGTTGGGCAATCAGCCCCAGCATTTT.

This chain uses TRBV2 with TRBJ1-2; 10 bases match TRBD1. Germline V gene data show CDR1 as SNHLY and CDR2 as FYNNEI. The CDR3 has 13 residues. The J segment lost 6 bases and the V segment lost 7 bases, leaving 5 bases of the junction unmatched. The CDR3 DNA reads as TGTGCCAGCAAGGACGGGACAGGGGATGGCTACACCTTC. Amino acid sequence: CASKDGTGDGYTF.

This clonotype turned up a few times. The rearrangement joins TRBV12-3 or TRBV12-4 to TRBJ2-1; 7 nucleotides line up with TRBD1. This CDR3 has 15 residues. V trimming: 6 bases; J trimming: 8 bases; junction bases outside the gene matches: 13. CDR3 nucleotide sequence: TGTGCCAGCAGACGTGGGGACCCCCAGGGGGATGAGCAGTTCTTC. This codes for CASRRGDPQGDEQFF.

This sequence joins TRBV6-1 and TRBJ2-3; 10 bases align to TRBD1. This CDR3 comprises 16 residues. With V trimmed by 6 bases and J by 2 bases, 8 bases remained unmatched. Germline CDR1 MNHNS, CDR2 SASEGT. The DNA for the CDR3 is TGTGCCAGCAGCCTGATTGACAGGGGGCCCACAGATACGCAGTATTTT. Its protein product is CASSLIDRGPTDTQYF.

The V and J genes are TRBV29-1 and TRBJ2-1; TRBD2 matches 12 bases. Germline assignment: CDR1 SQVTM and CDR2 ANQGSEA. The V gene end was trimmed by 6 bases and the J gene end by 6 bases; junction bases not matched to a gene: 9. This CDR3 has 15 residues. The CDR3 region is CSVAPTSGSFNEQFF. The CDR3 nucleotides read TGCAGCGTAGCCCCGACTAGCGGGAGTTTCAATGAGCAGTTCTTC.

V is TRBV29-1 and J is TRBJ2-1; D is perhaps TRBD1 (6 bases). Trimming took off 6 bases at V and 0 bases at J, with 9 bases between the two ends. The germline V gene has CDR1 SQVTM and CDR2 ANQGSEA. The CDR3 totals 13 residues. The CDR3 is CSVRGNSYNEQFF. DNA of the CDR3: TGCAGCGTGAGGGGGAACTCCTACAATGAGCAGTTCTTC.

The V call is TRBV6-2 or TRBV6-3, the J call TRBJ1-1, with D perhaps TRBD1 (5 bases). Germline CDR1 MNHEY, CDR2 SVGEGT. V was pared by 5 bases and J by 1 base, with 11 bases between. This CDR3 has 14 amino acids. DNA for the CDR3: TGTGCCAGCAGTCAGACTACAGGGAACACTGAAGCTTTCTTT. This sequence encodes CASSQTTGNTEAFF.

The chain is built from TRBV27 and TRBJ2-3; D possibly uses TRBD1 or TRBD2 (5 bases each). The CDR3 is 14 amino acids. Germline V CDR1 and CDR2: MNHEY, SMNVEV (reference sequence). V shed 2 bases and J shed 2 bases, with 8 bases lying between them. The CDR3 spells CASSLIGTTDTQYF. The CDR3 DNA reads TGTGCCAGCAGTTTAATTGGGACCACAGATACGCAGTATTTT.

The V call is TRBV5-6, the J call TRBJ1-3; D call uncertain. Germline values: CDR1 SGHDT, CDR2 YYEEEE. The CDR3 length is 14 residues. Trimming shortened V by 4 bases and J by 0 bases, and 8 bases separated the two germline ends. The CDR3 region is CASSRSSSGNTIYF. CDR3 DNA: TGTGCCAGCAGCCGATCGAGCTCTGGAAACACCATATATTTT.

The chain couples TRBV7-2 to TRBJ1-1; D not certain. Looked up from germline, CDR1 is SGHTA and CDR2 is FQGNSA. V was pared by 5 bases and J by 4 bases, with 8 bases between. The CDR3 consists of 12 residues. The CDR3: CASSAEGTEAFF. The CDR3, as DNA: TGTGCCAGCAGCGCGGAAGGCACTGAAGCTTTCTTT.

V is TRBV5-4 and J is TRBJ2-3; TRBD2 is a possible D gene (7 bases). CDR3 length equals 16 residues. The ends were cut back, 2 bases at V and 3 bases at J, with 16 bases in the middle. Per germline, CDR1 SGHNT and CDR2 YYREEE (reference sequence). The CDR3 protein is CASSFLTGGQTDTQYF. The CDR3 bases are TGTGCCAGCAGCTTTTTAACGGGGGGCCAAACAGATACGCAGTATTTT.

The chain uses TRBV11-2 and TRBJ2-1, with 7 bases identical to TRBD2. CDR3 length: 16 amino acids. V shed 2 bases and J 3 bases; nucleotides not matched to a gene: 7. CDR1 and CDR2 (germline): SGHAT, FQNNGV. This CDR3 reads CASSLTVGGIYNEQFF. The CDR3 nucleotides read TGTGCCAGCAGCTTAACGGTCGGGGGGATCTACAATGAGCAGTTCTTC.

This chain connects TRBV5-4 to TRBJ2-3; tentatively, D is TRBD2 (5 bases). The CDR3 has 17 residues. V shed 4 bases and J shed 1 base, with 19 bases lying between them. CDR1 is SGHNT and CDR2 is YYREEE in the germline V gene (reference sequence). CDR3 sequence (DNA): TGTGCCAGCAGCAATCGACCAGTTTTCGGGGGCACAGATACGCAGTATTTT. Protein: CASSNRPVFGGTDTQYF.

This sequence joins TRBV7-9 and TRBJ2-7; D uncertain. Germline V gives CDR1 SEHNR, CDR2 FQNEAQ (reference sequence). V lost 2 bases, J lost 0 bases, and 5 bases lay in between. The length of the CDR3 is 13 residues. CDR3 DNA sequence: TGTGCCAGCAGCTTAAGGACCTCCTACGAGCAGTACTTC. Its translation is CASSLRTSYEQYF.

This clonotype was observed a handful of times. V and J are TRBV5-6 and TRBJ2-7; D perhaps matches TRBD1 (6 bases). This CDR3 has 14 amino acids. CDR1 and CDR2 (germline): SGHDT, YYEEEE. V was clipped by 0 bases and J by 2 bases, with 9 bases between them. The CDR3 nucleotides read TGTGCCAGCAGCTTGGGGACAGACCCCTACGAGCAGTACTTC. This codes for CASSLGTDPYEQYF.

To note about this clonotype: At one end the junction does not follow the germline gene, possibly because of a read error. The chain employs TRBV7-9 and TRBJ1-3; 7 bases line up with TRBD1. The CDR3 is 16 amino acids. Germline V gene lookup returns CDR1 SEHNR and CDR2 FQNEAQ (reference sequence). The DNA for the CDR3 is TGTGCCAGCAGACCCGACAGGGTGAGCTCTGAAAACACCATATATTTT. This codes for CASRPDRVSSENTIYF.

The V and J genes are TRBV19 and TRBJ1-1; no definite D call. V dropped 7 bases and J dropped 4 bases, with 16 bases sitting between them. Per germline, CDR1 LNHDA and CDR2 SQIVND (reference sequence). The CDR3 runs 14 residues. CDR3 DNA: TGTGCCAGTACTCCCGGTCCCCGCCTCACTGAAGCTTTCTTT. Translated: CASTPGPRLTEAFF.

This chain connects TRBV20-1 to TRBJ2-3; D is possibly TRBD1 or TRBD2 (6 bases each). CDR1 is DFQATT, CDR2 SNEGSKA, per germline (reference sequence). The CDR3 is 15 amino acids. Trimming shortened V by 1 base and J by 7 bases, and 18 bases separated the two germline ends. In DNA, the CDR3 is TGCAGTGCTAGAGGCAGGGGAGGTGGAGACAATACGCAGTATTTT. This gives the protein CSARGRGGGDNTQYF.

The CDR3, as DNA: TGTGCCAGCAGTTTAGGGCACCCCAACGACCCCCAGCATTTT. Protein product: CASSLGHPNDPQHF. The chain recombines TRBV12-3 or TRBV12-4 with TRBJ1-5; no clear D. V lost 1 base and J lost 10, with 14 bases in between. The CDR3 is made up of 14 amino acids.

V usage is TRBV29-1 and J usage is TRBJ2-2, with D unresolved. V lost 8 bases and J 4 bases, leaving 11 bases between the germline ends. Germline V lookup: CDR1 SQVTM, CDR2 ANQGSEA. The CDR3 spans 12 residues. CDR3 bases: TGCAGCTACGAAGGGTGCACCGGGGAGCTGTTTTTT. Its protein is CSYEGCTGELFF.

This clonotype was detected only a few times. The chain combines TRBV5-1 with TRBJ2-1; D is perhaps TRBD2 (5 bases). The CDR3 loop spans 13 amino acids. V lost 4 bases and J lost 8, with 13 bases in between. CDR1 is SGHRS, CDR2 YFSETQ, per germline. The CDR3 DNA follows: TGCGCCAGCAGCCCGACCAACGGGGATGAGCAGTTCTTC. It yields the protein CASSPTNGDEQFF.

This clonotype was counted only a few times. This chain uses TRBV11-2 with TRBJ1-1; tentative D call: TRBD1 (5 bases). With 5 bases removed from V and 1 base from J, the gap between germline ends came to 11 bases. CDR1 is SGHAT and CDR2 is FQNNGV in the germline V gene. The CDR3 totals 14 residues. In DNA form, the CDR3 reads TGTGCCAGCAGCCCGGGGCCCCCGAACACTGAAGCTTTCTTT. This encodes CASSPGPPNTEAFF.

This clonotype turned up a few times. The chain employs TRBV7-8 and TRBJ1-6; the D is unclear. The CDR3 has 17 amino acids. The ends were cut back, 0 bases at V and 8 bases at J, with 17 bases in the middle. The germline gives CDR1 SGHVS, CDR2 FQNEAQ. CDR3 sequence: CASSLARSPLRDSPLHF. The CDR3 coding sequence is TGTGCCAGCAGCTTAGCTCGCAGCCCCTTACGTGATTCACCCCTCCACTTT.